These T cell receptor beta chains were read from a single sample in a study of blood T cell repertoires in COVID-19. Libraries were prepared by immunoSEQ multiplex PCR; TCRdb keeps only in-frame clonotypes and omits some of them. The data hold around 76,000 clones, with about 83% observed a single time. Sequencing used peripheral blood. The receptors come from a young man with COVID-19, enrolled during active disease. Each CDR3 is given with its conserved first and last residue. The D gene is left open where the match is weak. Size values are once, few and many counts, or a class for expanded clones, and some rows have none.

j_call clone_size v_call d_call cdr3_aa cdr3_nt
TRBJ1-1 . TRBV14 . CASSQGVTLLNKTNTEAFF TGTGCCAGCAGCCAAGGAGTAACCCTCTTGAATAAAACGAACACTGAAGCTTTCTTT
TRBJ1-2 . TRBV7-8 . CASSLAGEGSNYGYTF TGTGCCAGCAGCTTAGCGGGAGAAGGGAGTAACTATGGCTACACCTTC
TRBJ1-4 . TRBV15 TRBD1 CATSRLGTGFNEKLFF TGTGCCACCAGCAGACTTGGGACAGGGTTTAATGAAAAACTGTTTTTT
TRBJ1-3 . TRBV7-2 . CASSLVMSSGNTIYF TGTGCCAGCAGCTTAGTAATGTCCTCTGGAAACACCATATATTTT
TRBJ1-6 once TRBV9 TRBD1 CASSVEGALNSPLHF TGTGCCAGCAGCGTAGAGGGGGCTCTCAATTCACCCCTCCACTTT
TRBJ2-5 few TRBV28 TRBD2 CASKPAGAGETQYF TGTGCCAGCAAGCCAGCGGGAGCTGGAGAGACCCAGTACTTC
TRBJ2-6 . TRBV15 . CATSREYSGANVLTF TGTGCCACCAGCAGAGAGTACTCTGGGGCCAACGTCCTGACTTTC
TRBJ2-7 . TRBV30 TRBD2 CAWSVAGGTGEQYF TGTGCCTGGAGTGTAGCGGGAGGGACGGGCGAGCAGTACTTC
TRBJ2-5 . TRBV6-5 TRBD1 CASSRGTGGRETQYF TGTGCCAGCAGTCGGGGGACAGGGGGCCGAGAGACCCAGTACTTC
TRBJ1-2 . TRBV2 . CASSESQYGYTF TGTGCCAGCAGTGAAAGTCAGTATGGCTACACCTTC
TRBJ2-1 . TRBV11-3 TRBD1 CASSARRGQGDPYNEQFF TGTGCCAGCAGCGCCCGCAGGGGACAGGGGGATCCCTACAATGAGCAGTTCTTC
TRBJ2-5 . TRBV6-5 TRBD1 CASGGTGEWIETQYF TGTGCCAGCGGAGGGACAGGGGAATGGATAGAGACCCAGTACTTC
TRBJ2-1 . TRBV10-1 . CASRGGEGLDEQFF TGCGCCAGCCGAGGGGGGGAGGGCCTCGATGAGCAGTTCTTC
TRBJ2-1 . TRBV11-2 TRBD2 CASSLDRVTSGLEQFF TGTGCCAGCAGCTTAGATCGGGTAACTAGCGGGTTAGAGCAGTTCTTC
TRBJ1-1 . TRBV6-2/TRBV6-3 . CASSNGENTEAFF TGTGCCAGCAGTAACGGGGAGAACACTGAAGCTTTCTTT
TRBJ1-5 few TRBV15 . CATSRGGGYLQPQHF TGTGCCACCAGCAGAGGAGGAGGGTATCTCCAGCCCCAGCATTTT
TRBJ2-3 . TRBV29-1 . CSVSGVAGPLDTQYF TGCAGCGTTTCAGGGGTAGCGGGCCCCCTTGATACGCAGTATTTT
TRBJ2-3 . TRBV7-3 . CASSLTRGKDTQYF TGTGCCAGCAGCCTCACCCGAGGGAAAGATACGCAGTATTTT
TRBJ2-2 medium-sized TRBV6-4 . CASSDSRENTGELFF TGTGCCAGCAGTGACTCGCGGGAGAACACCGGGGAGCTGTTTTTT
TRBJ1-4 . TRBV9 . CASSVDLGENEKLFF TGTGCCAGCAGCGTAGATCTAGGGGAAAATGAAAAACTGTTTTTT
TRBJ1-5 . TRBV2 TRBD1 CASSLETGTGQPQHF TGTGCCAGCAGTCTTGAGACAGGGACAGGACAGCCCCAGCATTTT
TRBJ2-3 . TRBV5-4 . CASSLEGGSTDTQYF TGTGCCAGCAGCTTGGAGGGCGGGTCCACAGATACGCAGTATTTT
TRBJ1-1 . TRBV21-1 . CASSKEGSRGDTEAFF TGTGCCAGCAGCAAAGAGGGGTCCAGGGGAGACACTGAAGCTTTCTTT
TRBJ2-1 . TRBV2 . CATGRGHEQFF TGTGCCACCGGCAGGGGCCATGAGCAGTTCTTC
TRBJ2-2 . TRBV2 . CASSEIGTYTGELFF TGTGCCAGCAGTGAGATAGGGACTTACACCGGGGAGCTGTTTTTT
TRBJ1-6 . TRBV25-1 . CASSESGGSSSPLHF TGTGCCAGCAGTGAATCCGGGGGTAGTAGTTCACCCCTCCACTTT
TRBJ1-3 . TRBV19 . CASGHRSSGNTIYF TGTGCCAGTGGACATCGGAGCTCTGGAAACACCATATATTTT
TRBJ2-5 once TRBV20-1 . CSARAPGTQYF TGCAGTGCTAGGGCCCCAGGGACCCAGTACTTC
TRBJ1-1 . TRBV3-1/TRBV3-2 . CASSTRSNTEAFF TGTGCCAGCAGCACCCGGAGTAACACTGAAGCTTTCTTT
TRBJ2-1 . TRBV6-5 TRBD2 CASSPATAGGEQFF TGTGCCAGCAGTCCCGCCACAGCGGGAGGTGAGCAGTTCTTC
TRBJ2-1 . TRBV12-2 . CASRLRTSGRPGSSYNEQFF TGTGCAAGTCGCTTACGGACTAGCGGGAGGCCCGGGAGCTCCTACAATGAGCAGTTCTTC
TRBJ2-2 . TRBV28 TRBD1 CASSPAGNRGSTGELFF TGTGCCAGCAGCCCAGCTGGGAACAGGGGAAGTACCGGGGAGCTGTTTTTT
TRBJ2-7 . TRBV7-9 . CASTPPPPGVAEQYF TGTGCCAGCACTCCTCCCCCCCCAGGGGTGGCCGAGCAGTACTTC
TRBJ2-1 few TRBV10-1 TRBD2 CASSKTSGSGNEQFF TGCGCCAGCAGCAAGACTAGCGGGAGTGGAAATGAGCAGTTCTTC
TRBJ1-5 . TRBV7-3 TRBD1 CASGQGESQPQHF TGTGCCAGCGGACAGGGCGAAAGTCAGCCCCAGCATTTT
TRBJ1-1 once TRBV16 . CASSPDMNTEAFF TGTGCCAGCAGCCCGGACATGAACACTGAAGCTTTCTTT
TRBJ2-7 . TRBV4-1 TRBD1 CASRRPLGQRDHEQYF TGCGCCAGCCGCCGCCCGCTGGGACAGCGAGACCACGAGCAGTACTTC
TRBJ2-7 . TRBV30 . CAFSEDYYEQYF TGTGCCTTTAGTGAGGACTACTACGAGCAGTACTTC
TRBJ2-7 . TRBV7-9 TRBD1 CASSDRGPYEQYF TGTGCCAGCAGCGACAGGGGGCCTTACGAGCAGTACTTC
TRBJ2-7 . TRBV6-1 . CASSEFGESSYEQYF TGTGCCAGCAGTGAATTCGGGGAGTCAAGCTACGAGCAGTACTTC
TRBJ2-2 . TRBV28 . CASSLRFSANTGELFF TGTGCCAGCAGTTTGAGATTTAGCGCGAACACCGGGGAGCTGTTTTTT
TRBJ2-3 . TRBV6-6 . CASSYSIGGGDTQYF TGTGCCAGCAGTTACTCCATTGGAGGAGGAGATACGCAGTATTTT
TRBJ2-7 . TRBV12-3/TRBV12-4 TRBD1 CASSTGKGYEQYF TGTGCCAGCTCGACAGGGAAAGGCTACGAGCAGTACTTC
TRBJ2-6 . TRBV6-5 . CASYRFSGANVLTF TGTGCCAGCTACAGGTTCTCTGGGGCCAACGTCCTGACTTTC
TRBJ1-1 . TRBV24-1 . CATSDRENTEAFF TGTGCCACCAGTGATCGCGAGAACACTGAAGCTTTCTTT
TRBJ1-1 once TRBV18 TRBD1 CASSPRAGGIGNTEAFF TGTGCCAGCTCACCACGGGCAGGGGGGATCGGGAACACTGAAGCTTTCTTT
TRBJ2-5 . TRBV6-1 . CASSEIIGQETQYF TGTGCCAGCAGTGAAATCATCGGCCAAGAGACCCAGTACTTC
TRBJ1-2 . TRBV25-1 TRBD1 CASMDRGDGYTF TGTGCCAGCATGGACAGGGGTGATGGCTACACCTTC
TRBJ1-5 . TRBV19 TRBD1 CASSFSTGGYNQPQHF TGTGCCAGTAGCTTTTCGACAGGGGGCTACAATCAGCCCCAGCATTTT
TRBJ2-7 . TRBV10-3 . CAISDKGGEQYF TGTGCCATCAGTGATAAAGGGGGCGAGCAGTACTTC
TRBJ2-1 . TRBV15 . CATSSGAYNEQFF TGTGCCACCAGCAGCGGGGCCTACAATGAGCAGTTCTTC
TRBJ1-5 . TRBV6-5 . CASSSRSDYSNQPQHF TGTGCCAGCAGTTCCCGATCGGACTATAGCAATCAGCCCCAGCATTTT
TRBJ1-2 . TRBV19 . CASSIETLRGANYGYTF TGTGCCAGTAGTATTGAAACGCTGAGAGGTGCTAACTATGGCTACACCTTC
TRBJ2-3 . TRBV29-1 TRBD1 CSVTPGQGSSTDTQYF TGCAGCGTTACCCCGGGACAGGGTTCGAGCACAGATACGCAGTATTTT
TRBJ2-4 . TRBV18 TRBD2 CASSVSGGEVAKNIQYF TGTGCCAGCTCAGTGTCGGGGGGAGAAGTGGCCAAAAACATTCAGTACTTC
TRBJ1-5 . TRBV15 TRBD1 CATSRDSRTGGGYSNQPQHF TGTGCCACCAGCAGAGATTCCCGGACAGGGGGCGGCTATAGCAATCAGCCCCAGCATTTT
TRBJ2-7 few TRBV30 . CACQSPGMGYEQYF TGTGCCTGCCAGAGTCCCGGGATGGGCTACGAGCAGTACTTC